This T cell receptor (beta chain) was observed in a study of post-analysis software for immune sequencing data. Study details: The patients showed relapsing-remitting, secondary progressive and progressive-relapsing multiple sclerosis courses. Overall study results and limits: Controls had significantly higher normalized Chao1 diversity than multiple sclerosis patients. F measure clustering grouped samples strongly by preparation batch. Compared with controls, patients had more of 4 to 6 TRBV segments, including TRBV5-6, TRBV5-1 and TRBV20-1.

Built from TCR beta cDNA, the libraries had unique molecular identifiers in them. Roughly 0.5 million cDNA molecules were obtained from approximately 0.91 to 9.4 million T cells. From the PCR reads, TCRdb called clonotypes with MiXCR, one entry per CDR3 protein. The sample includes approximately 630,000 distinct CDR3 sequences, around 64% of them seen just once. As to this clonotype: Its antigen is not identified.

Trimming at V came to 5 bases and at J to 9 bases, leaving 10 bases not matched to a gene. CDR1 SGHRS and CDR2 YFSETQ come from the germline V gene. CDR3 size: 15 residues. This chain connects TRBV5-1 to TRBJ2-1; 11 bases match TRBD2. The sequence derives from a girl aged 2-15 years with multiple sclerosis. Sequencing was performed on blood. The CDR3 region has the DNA TGCGCCAGCAGGCAAGCTAGCGGGGGGACTATTGAGCAGTTCTTC. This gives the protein CASRQASGGTIEQFF.